Each of the 32 T cell receptor beta chains below was sequenced from the same sample in a study of T cell responses to AZD1222 COVID-19 vaccine. The repertoire was sequenced with immunoSEQ multiplex PCR; TCRdb's copy has only in-frame clones and lacks some. The table has about 110,000 clones, roughly 89% seen once. The sequences come from peripheral blood, collected 28 days after the second AZD1222 dose. The receptors stem from an adult who received the AZD1222 COVID-19 vaccine.

This clone was recorded once. The chain employs TRBV5-4 and TRBJ2-5; the D is unclear. The CDR3 runs 13 residues. V shed 6 bases and J shed 7 bases, with 16 bases lying between them. CDR1 and CDR2 from the germline V gene are SGHNT and YYREEE (reference sequence). The CDR3 nucleotides read TGTGCCAGCACCACAGCCGTTTTAGGGACCCAGTACTTC. Its protein product is CASTTAVLGTQYF.

The chain uses TRBV29-1 and TRBJ2-3; tentative D call: TRBD2 (6 bases). The length of the CDR3 is 16 residues. CDR1 is SQVTM and CDR2 is ANQGSEA in the germline V gene. Trimming pared 1 base from V and 4 bases from J, leaving 18 bases between. As DNA, the CDR3 is TGCAGCGTTGAAGGGGCCGGGAGAAGGGCCCCAGATACGCAGTATTTT. Amino acids: CSVEGAGRRAPDTQYF.

The chain joins TRBV29-1 to TRBJ2-1; possibly TRBD1 or TRBD2 for D (5 bases each). CDR1 is SQVTM, CDR2 ANQGSEA, per germline. V was cut by 3 bases and J by 13 bases, with 13 bases left in between. CDR3 length: 11 residues. The CDR3 nucleotides read TGCAGCGTTGACGGGACCCCGAGCCAGTTCTTC. Translated, it gives CSVDGTPSQFF.

In its sample, this clone was seen a few times. The chain carries TRBV5-1 and TRBJ1-1; 7 positions match TRBD1. The CDR3 runs 13 residues. Germline loops: CDR1 SGHRS, CDR2 YFSETQ. The V segment lost 3 bases and the J segment 4 bases; nucleotides outside the gene matches: 3. The DNA for the CDR3 is TGCGCCAGCAGCTCGACAGGGACCACTGAAGCTTTCTTT. Residues: CASSSTGTTEAFF.

The V call is TRBV7-3, the J call TRBJ2-1; tentatively, D is TRBD1 (5 bases). V was shortened by 6 bases and J by 1 base, with 16 bases between the two germline ends. From germline, CDR1 is SGHTA and CDR2 FQGTGA. The CDR3 is 16 amino acids. For the CDR3, the DNA is TGTGCCAGCAGTTCAGGTCAGGGTCAATCCTACAATGAGCAGTTCTTC. Translated: CASSSGQGQSYNEQFF.

The chain recombines TRBV7-2 with TRBJ2-5, with D uncertain. The germline gives CDR1 SGHTA, CDR2 FQGNSA. The CDR3 extends over 12 amino acids. V shed 3 bases and J shed 5 bases, with 7 bases lying between them. As DNA, the CDR3 is TGTGCCAGCAGCTTTGGATCCGAGACCCAGTACTTC. Protein product: CASSFGSETQYF.

The gene calls are TRBV27 and TRBJ2-7; 9 bases map to TRBD2. V gave up 6 bases and J gave up 0 bases; unmatched junction bases: 3. The CDR3 totals 14 residues. Germline CDR1 is MNHEY and CDR2 is SMNVEV (reference sequence). Here the CDR3 reads CASSLAGPSYEQYF. The DNA for the CDR3 is TGTGCCAGCAGCCTAGCGGGACCCTCCTACGAGCAGTACTTC.

The chain couples TRBV6-1 to TRBJ2-3; possible D gene TRBD2, 5 bases. V lost 3 bases and J 5 bases, leaving 6 bases between the germline ends. CDR1 MNHNS and CDR2 SASEGT come from the germline V gene. The CDR3 runs 12 residues. The chain's CDR3 is CASSEAGDTQYF. CDR3 bases: TGTGCCAGCAGTGAGGCGGGAGATACGCAGTATTTT.

The V gene is TRBV4-3, the J gene TRBJ1-3; D call uncertain. The V gene's germline CDR1 is LGHNA and CDR2 YSLEER. This CDR3 is 17 amino acids long. The V end lost 6 bases, the J end lost 0 bases, and 18 bases lay between the germline ends. CDR3 bases: TGCGCCAGCAGTAGAGTCGCGGCAGCCAACTCTGGAAACACCATATATTTT. Protein sequence: CASSRVAAANSGNTIYF.

The gene calls are TRBV30 and TRBJ1-6; D is unresolved. The germline gives CDR1 GTSNPN, CDR2 SVGIG (reference sequence). The CDR3 length is 14 residues. The V and J ends lost 0 bases and 7 bases respectively, with 10 bases between them. The CDR3 sequence: CAWSVLGGNSPLHF. The CDR3 DNA sequence: TGTGCCTGGAGTGTACTTGGTGGGAATTCACCCCTCCACTTT.

The chain employs TRBV6-2 or TRBV6-3 and TRBJ1-5; unclear D gene. V was shortened by 5 bases and J by 4 bases, with 3 bases between the two germline ends. The germline V gene encodes CDR1 MNHEY and CDR2 SVGEGT. CDR3 size: 11 residues. The CDR3: CASSNNQPQHF. DNA of the CDR3: TGTGCCAGCAGTAATAATCAGCCCCAGCATTTT.

The V call is TRBV7-6, the J call TRBJ2-7, with 10 bases that match TRBD2. The CDR3 length is 15 residues. The V and J ends lost 3 bases and 7 bases, in that order; junction bases with no gene match: 9. The germline V gene encodes CDR1 SGHVS and CDR2 FNYEAQ. CDR3 sequence (DNA): TGTGCCAGCAGCTTGGGCCTAGCGGGAGTAGAGGAGCAGTACTTC. As protein: CASSLGLAGVEEQYF.

V is TRBV29-1 and J is TRBJ2-3; D not certain. From germline, CDR1 is SQVTM and CDR2 ANQGSEA. The CDR3 sequence is 10 residues long. V lost 6 bases and J lost 6, with 7 bases in between. In nucleotides, the CDR3 is TGCAGCGTCTATGGGGATACGCAGTATTTT. Amino acid sequence: CSVYGDTQYF.

The chain couples TRBV6-5 to TRBJ2-7; 11 nucleotides agree with TRBD2. Looked up from germline, CDR1 is MNHEY and CDR2 is SVGAGI. This CDR3 is 15 amino acids long. V lost 6 bases to trimming and J lost 0 bases; unmatched junction nucleotides: 4. CDR3 sequence (DNA): TGTGCCAGCAGCTACGGGACTAGCGGCTCCTACGAGCAGTACTTC. Amino acids: CASSYGTSGSYEQYF.

This chain connects TRBV5-1 to TRBJ2-2; D is unclear. The CDR3 loop spans 18 amino acids. Germline V gene sequence: CDR1 SGHRS, CDR2 YFSETQ. Between the trimmed V and J ends, which lost 0 bases and 1 base, there was a span of 16 bases. CDR3 sequence: CASSLEWQPTLNTGELFF. The CDR3, as DNA: TGCGCCAGCAGCTTGGAATGGCAGCCGACCCTGAACACCGGGGAGCTGTTTTTT.

The rearrangement uses TRBV4-2 and TRBJ1-5; D remains ambiguous. V lost 0 bases and J 5 bases, leaving 11 bases between the germline ends. This CDR3 has 15 residues. The V gene's germline CDR1 is LGHNA and CDR2 YNFKEQ. CDR3 bases: TGTGCCAGCAGCCAAGATCGCGGGAGCCATCAGCCCCAGCATTTT. This translates into CASSQDRGSHQPQHF.

The chain couples TRBV23-1 to TRBJ1-6; D call uncertain. TRBV23-1 is given ORF status, its function remaining uncertain. The CDR3 is made up of 14 amino acids. V shed 3 bases and J shed 6 bases, with 9 bases lying between them. DNA for the CDR3: TGCGCCAGCAGTCATGCGGGGATTAATTCACCCCTCCACTTT. Its protein is CASSHAGINSPLHF.

This chain joins TRBV10-2 and TRBJ2-7; no clear D. Trimming cost V 1 base and J 2 bases, with 9 bases left between them. This CDR3 has 14 residues. Looked up from germline, CDR1 is WSHSY and CDR2 is SAAADI. CDR3 amino acids: CASSEFGTTYEQYF. DNA for the CDR3: TGCGCCAGCAGTGAGTTTGGCACTACCTACGAGCAGTACTTC.

This rearrangement joins TRBV3-1 (or the pseudogene TRBV3-2) to TRBJ1-6; TRBD1 matches at 9 bases. The CDR3 loop spans 15 amino acids. V shed 3 bases and J 6 bases; nucleotides not matched to a gene: 3. CDR1 and CDR2 from the germline V gene are LGHDT and YNNKEL (reference sequence). This CDR3 is CASSQDRGGNSPLHF. In nucleotides, the CDR3 is TGTGCCAGCAGCCAGGACAGGGGCGGTAATTCACCCCTCCACTTT.

The V and J genes are TRBV5-1 and TRBJ2-7; 12 nucleotides align to TRBD2. Germline V gene lookup returns CDR1 SGHRS and CDR2 YFSETQ. The CDR3 contains 16 residues. Trimming at V came to 0 bases and at J to 4 bases, leaving 5 bases not matched to a gene. The CDR3 is CASSLATGLAGYEQYF. As DNA, the CDR3 is TGCGCCAGCAGCTTGGCCACGGGACTAGCGGGTTACGAGCAGTACTTC.

The genes are TRBV28 and TRBJ1-1; D call uncertain. This CDR3 contains 16 residues. Germline CDR1 reads MDHEN; CDR2 reads SYDVKM. The V end was cut by 5 bases, the J end by 0 bases, with 16 bases between. The CDR3 sequence is CASSPPLIAMNTEAFF. CDR3 coding DNA: TGTGCCAGCAGTCCCCCTCTCATAGCGATGAACACTGAAGCTTTCTTT.

The chain carries TRBV19 and TRBJ2-2; D might be TRBD1 (6 bases). The germline V gene has CDR1 LNHDA and CDR2 SQIVND (reference sequence). The CDR3 has 14 amino acids. Trimming removed 0 bases at V and 4 bases at J, with 6 bases between. The CDR3 DNA follows: TGTGCCAGTAGTATAGACAGGGGCACCGGGGAGCTGTTTTTT. Protein product: CASSIDRGTGELFF. The full variable domain, rest sourced from reference TRBV19 and TRBJ2-2, is DGGITQSPKYLFRKEGQNVTLSCEQNLNHDAMYWYRQDPGQGLRLIYYSQIVNDFQKGDIAEGYSVSREKKESFPLTVTSAQKNPTAFYLCASSIDRGTGELFFGEGSRLTVL.

This rearrangement joins TRBV11-2 to TRBJ1-1; no clear D. Germline V CDR1 and CDR2: SGHAT, FQNNGV. The ends were cut back, 5 bases at V and 0 bases at J, with 13 bases in the middle. The CDR3 runs 15 residues. The CDR3 region is CASSARPLMNTEAFF. DNA for the CDR3: TGTGCCAGCAGCGCCCGGCCTTTAATGAACACTGAAGCTTTCTTT.

The CDR3 spells CAISKDGVNTEAFF. The CDR3 region has the DNA TGTGCCATCAGTAAAGACGGTGTGAACACTGAAGCTTTCTTT. This sequence joins TRBV10-3 and TRBJ1-1; D not resolved. With 5 bases removed from V and 0 bases from J, the gap between germline ends came to 10 bases. Germline values: CDR1 ENHRY, CDR2 SYGVKD. CDR3 length: 14 amino acids.

CDR3: CASSRAGTSEAFF. The CDR3 DNA reads as TGTGCCAGCAGTCGAGCCGGGACCAGTGAAGCTTTCTTT. V usage is TRBV6-5 and J usage is TRBJ1-1, with D possibly TRBD1 on 5 matching bases. Germline V gene sequence: CDR1 MNHEY, CDR2 SVGAGI. The germline V and J ends were trimmed by 5 bases and 7 bases, with 14 bases remaining between them. CDR3 length equals 13 residues.

The chain recombines TRBV14 with TRBJ2-5; D is ambiguous. Germline V gene lookup returns CDR1 SGHDN and CDR2 FVKESK. The ends were cut back, 0 bases at V and 9 bases at J, with 14 bases in the middle. There are 14 residues in the CDR3. For the CDR3, the DNA is TGTGCCAGCAGCCAAGATTCGGCACAGAGACCCCAGTACTTC. Translation: CASSQDSAQRPQYF.

This chain links TRBV6-5 with TRBJ2-5, with D perhaps TRBD1 (5 bases). CDR1 is MNHEY and CDR2 is SVGAGI in the germline V gene. The germline V and J ends were trimmed by 2 bases and 4 bases, with 17 bases remaining between them. The CDR3 totals 16 residues. Here the CDR3 DNA reads TGTGCCAGCAGTTACCGCCTTGGGGCGGATTCAGAGACCCAGTACTTC. It codes for CASSYRLGADSETQYF.

V is TRBV29-1 and J is TRBJ2-7, with TRBD2 matching 9 bases. Trimming cost V 4 bases and J 6 bases; bases outside gene matches: 7. Per germline, CDR1 SQVTM and CDR2 ANQGSEA. This CDR3 has 13 amino acids. The CDR3 DNA reads as TGCAGCGTTGTAGCGGGGGTCTCTTTCGAGCAGTACTTC. Its translation: CSVVAGVSFEQYF.

The table lists this clone with a count of one. The chain links TRBV5-8 to TRBJ2-1, with TRBD2 matching over 13 bases. The length of the CDR3 is 15 residues. V shed 1 base and J 9 bases; nucleotides not matched to a gene: 4. Germline V gives CDR1 SGHTS, CDR2 YDEGEE. CDR3 residues: CASSLTSGRAVEQFF. The CDR3 DNA is TGTGCCAGCAGCTTGACTAGCGGGAGGGCGGTTGAGCAGTTCTTC.

The rearrangement links TRBV3-1 (or the pseudogene TRBV3-2) to TRBJ2-7, with TRBD1 matching 7 bases. The V gene's germline CDR1 is LGHDT and CDR2 YNNKEL (reference sequence). Trimming took 1 base from V and 4 from J; bases not matched to a gene: 7. There are 15 residues in the CDR3. Here the CDR3 DNA reads TGTGCCAGCAGCCAAGGAAGACAGGGAGTATACGAGCAGTACTTC. This translates into CASSQGRQGVYEQYF.

This clone was detected once. This chain links TRBV27 with TRBJ1-5; no clear D. CDR3 length: 14 amino acids. Looked up from germline, CDR1 is MNHEY and CDR2 is SMNVEV (reference sequence). V was pared by 6 bases and J by 0 bases, with 9 bases between. The CDR3 reads CASRVGNSNQPQHF. CDR3 bases: TGTGCCAGCAGGGTCGGAAATAGCAATCAGCCCCAGCATTTT.

The V and J genes are TRBV28 and TRBJ2-7; D remains unclear. The ends were cut back, 8 bases at V and 3 bases at J, with 17 bases in the middle. Looked up from germline, CDR1 is MDHEN and CDR2 is SYDVKM. The CDR3 is 14 residues long. The CDR3 reads CASRTAGVIYEQYF. CDR3 nucleotide sequence: TGTGCCAGCCGGACGGCAGGCGTTATCTACGAGCAGTACTTC.